What follows describes a single T cell receptor (beta chain). Profiled with immunoSEQ multiplex PCR; TCRdb holds only in-frame clones, not every one. The sample comprises 100,000 to 150,000 clones, over 75% of which are singletons, and 2.5% to 3% rests with the top ten. This record belongs to a study of control samples from healthy donors and cancer patients. The sequencing input was blood. The sequence came from a man aged 35-49 years in good health.

CDR3 sequence reads: CASSVDIYNEQFF. CDR3 coding DNA: TGTGCCAGCAGTGTTGACATCTACAATGAGCAGTTCTTC. The gene calls are TRBV2 and TRBJ2-1, with D uncertain. V was clipped by 4 bases and J by 3 bases, with 7 bases between them. CDR1 is SNHLY, CDR2 FYNNEI, per germline. The CDR3 extends over 13 amino acids.